The clone carrying this TCR beta chain was counted many times. V gave up 0 bases and J gave up 2 bases; unmatched junction bases: 1. From germline, CDR1 is SGHRS and CDR2 YFSETQ. The CDR3 spans 14 residues. The data originate from a study of identical twins. Via MiXCR, TCRdb re-called the 5' RACE reads, giving one row per CDR3 protein. The table records 200,000 to 250,000 distinct CDR3 sequences, roughly 7% of them present only once. This sample was shared with a second study, whose subject was yellow fever vaccine responses in identical twins.

The sequence derives from a young woman in good health. The rearrangement joins TRBV5-1 to TRBJ2-5, with TRBD1 identical over 7 bases. Sequencing input: memory (CD45RO+) T cells sorted from blood. The CDR3 DNA is TGCGCCAGCAGCTTGGTGGGACAGCAAGAGACCCAGTACTTC. Its translation: CASSLVGQQETQYF.